Each of the 10 T cell receptor beta chains below was sequenced from the same sample in a study of long-term antiretroviral therapy in people with HIV (dated 2022 in TCRdb). The immunoSEQ hsTCRB v3.0 assay was used at survey level resolution to sequence the TRB variable region. TCRdb stores this immuneACCESS table with in-frame sequences only. Part of the clones is absent; in the studies checked, under half of the shortfall reflects unresolved V genes, and no reason is known for the rest. The sample has 20,000 to 25,000 clones on record, around 80% of them singletons. Together, the top ten hold approximately 15% of the sample. The source was unsorted PBMCs, collected around 4.3 years after starting antiretroviral therapy. These receptors were obtained from a man aged 30 to 39 with HIV.

V is TRBV18 and J is TRBJ1-2; 11 positions agree with TRBD1. Germline assignment: CDR1 KGHSH and CDR2 LQKENI. J was trimmed by 1 base and V by 0 bases; bases with no gene match: 13. This CDR3 has 20 amino acids. CDR3 residues: CASSPPSPWTGGVFNYGYTF. In DNA form, the CDR3 reads TGTGCCAGCTCACCACCTTCGCCCTGGACAGGGGGCGTTTTTAACTATGGCTACACCTTC.

The rearrangement uses TRBV28 and TRBJ2-7; D not resolved. The CDR3 loop spans 11 amino acids. V was shortened by 5 bases and J by 5 bases, with 7 bases between the two germline ends. Germline CDR1 MDHEN, CDR2 SYDVKM. As DNA, the CDR3 is TGTGCCAGCAGTCACGGCAACGAGCAGTACTTC. Its protein is CASSHGNEQYF.

The chain joins TRBV6-5 to TRBJ1-5; D gene ambiguous. This CDR3 is built from 12 residues. Trimming pared 2 bases from V and 8 bases from J, leaving 7 bases between. Germline CDR1 reads MNHEY; CDR2 reads SVGAGI. The CDR3 protein is CASSYLMEPQHF. CDR3 DNA: TGTGCCAGCAGTTACCTGATGGAGCCCCAGCATTTT.

V gene TRBV6-5 combines with J gene TRBJ1-5, with D tentatively TRBD1 (6 bases). V shed 6 bases and J shed 5 bases, with 17 bases lying between them. The CDR3 runs to 15 residues. Germline CDR1 MNHEY, CDR2 SVGAGI. The CDR3 reads CASSSTTGTDQPQHF. The CDR3 DNA reads as TGTGCCAGCAGCTCAACCACAGGGACGGATCAGCCCCAGCATTTT.

The V call is TRBV7-2, the J call TRBJ1-2; tentative D call: TRBD1 (6 bases). The CDR3 extends over 16 amino acids. Trimming took off 5 bases at V and 4 bases at J, with 20 bases between the two ends. Germline CDR1 reads SGHTA; CDR2 reads FQGNSA. CDR3 nucleotides: TGTGCCAGCAGCAGAACCGGGGACATTCTTACCTATGGCTACACCTTC. Translated, it gives CASSRTGDILTYGYTF.

The chain couples TRBV12-5 to TRBJ2-7; the match to TRBD2 covers 11 bases. The length of the CDR3 is 16 residues. In germline, CDR1 is LGHNT, CDR2 FRNRAP. V shed 5 bases and J 1 base; nucleotides not matched to a gene: 7. CDR3 in amino acids: CASGDSGGAYSYEQYF. CDR3 sequence (DNA): TGTGCTAGTGGTGATAGCGGGGGGGCCTATTCCTACGAGCAGTACTTC.

The J gene is TRBJ2-3, the V gene TRBV5-6; D is unclear. Trimming took off 4 bases at V and 6 bases at J, with 18 bases between the two ends. This CDR3 has 15 amino acids. Per the germline V gene, CDR1 is SGHDT and CDR2 is YYEEEE. DNA for the CDR3: TGTGCCAGCAGCCTCACTTCTTACCAACCGGATACGCAGTATTTT. Encoded protein: CASSLTSYQPDTQYF.

The chain couples TRBV27 to TRBJ1-2; no firm D call. Germline-derived CDR1 and CDR2 are MNHEY and SMNVEV (reference sequence). The CDR3 covers 14 residues. The V and J ends lost 5 bases and 4 bases respectively, with 14 bases between them. The CDR3 coding sequence is TGTGCCAGCAGTCCACGGGCCGGGAGCTATGGCTACACCTTC. It translates to CASSPRAGSYGYTF.

This chain uses TRBV27 with TRBJ2-1; D may correspond to TRBD1 or TRBD2 (7 bases each). Germline CDR1 and CDR2: MNHEY and SMNVEV (reference sequence). The V end was cut by 3 bases, the J end by 5 bases, with 14 bases between. The CDR3 has 15 amino acids. The CDR3 DNA reads TGTGCCAGCAGTTTTTACCAGGGGGGGGACAATGAGCAGTTCTTC. Amino acids: CASSFYQGGDNEQFF.

This clone came up a few times. This chain links TRBV9 with TRBJ2-2, with 8 bases aligning to TRBD1. CDR3 size: 16 residues. The trim removed 3 bases at V and 0 bases at J, leaving 4 bases unmatched. Germline lookup yields CDR1 SGDLS and CDR2 YYNGEE. The CDR3 sequence is CASSARTGSNTGELFF. CDR3 nucleotide sequence: TGTGCCAGCAGCGCAAGGACAGGGTCGAACACCGGGGAGCTGTTTTTT.